The table lists the clone carrying this T cell receptor beta chain with a few counts. The sample is drawn from a study of response to subunit inactivated influenza vaccine. TCRdb passed the RT-PCR reads through MiXCR, listing each CDR3 protein once. Here the sample spans around 570,000 distinct CDR3 sequences, about 11% being singletons. The data were also submitted as part of a second study, on T cells expressing NK-cell markers. That paper adds: With UMIs, 5'RACE template switching was used to make TCR beta cDNA. The study drew TCR beta repertoires from sorted CD3+CD56+NKG2C+, CD3+CD56+NKG2C- and CD3+CD56-NKG2C+ T cells. In roughly six donors, dominant CD3+CD56+NKG2C+ clonotypes ranked among the top 10 CD8+ clonotypes.

The receptor's source is a man aged 50 or older who received an inactivated influenza vaccine. Sequencing used PBMCs from blood, obtained on the day of vaccination.

CDR3 in amino acids: CATSRINNSPLHF. CDR3 in DNA: TGTGCCACCAGCAGAATTAATAATTCACCCCTCCACTTT. The chain couples TRBV15 to TRBJ1-6, with D unclear. The V gene's germline CDR1 is LNHNV and CDR2 YYDKDF (reference sequence). V lost 2 bases and J lost 5, with 4 bases in between. The CDR3 runs 13 residues.